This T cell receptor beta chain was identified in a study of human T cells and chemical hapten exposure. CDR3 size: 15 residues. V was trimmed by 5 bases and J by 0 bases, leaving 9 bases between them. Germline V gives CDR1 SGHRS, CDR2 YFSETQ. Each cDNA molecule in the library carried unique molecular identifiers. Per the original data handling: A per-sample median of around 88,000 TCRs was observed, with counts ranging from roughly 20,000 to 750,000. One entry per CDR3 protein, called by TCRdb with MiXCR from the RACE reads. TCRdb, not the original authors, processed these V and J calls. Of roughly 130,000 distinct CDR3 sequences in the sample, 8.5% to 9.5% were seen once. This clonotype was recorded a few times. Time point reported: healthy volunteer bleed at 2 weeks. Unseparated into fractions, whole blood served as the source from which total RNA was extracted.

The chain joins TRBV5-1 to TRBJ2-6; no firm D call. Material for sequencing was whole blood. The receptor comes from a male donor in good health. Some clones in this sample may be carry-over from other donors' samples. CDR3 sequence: CASRPDISGANVLTF. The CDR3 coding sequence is TGCGCCAGCAGACCAGACATCTCTGGGGCCAACGTCCTGACTTTC.